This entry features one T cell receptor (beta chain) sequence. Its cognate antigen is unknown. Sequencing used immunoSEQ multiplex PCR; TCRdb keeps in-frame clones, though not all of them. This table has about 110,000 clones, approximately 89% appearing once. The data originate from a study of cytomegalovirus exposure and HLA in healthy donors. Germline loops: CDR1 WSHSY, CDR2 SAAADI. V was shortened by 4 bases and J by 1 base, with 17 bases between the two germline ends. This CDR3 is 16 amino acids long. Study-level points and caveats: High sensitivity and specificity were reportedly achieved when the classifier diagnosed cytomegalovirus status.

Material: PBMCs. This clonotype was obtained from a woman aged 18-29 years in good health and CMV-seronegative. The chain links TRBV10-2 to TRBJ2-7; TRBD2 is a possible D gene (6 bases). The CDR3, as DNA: TGCGCCAGCAGTGTAGGGTCCCGCGGGGCTTCCTACGAGCAGTACTTC. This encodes CASSVGSRGASYEQYF.